A single sample is the source of the 25 T cell receptor beta chains below, sequenced in a study of response to subunit inactivated influenza vaccine. Each CDR3 protein gets one entry after TCRdb re-called the RT-PCR reads with MiXCR. Of about 520,000 distinct CDR3 sequences listed, under 8.5% are singletons. This specimen was PBMCs from blood, taken 23 months after vaccination. The receptors were gathered from a man aged 50-75 years who received an inactivated influenza vaccine.

This clonotype was recorded many times. This chain uses TRBV14 with TRBJ1-2; D is ambiguous. The CDR3 consists of 14 residues. V shed 0 bases and J shed 4 bases, with 9 bases lying between them. Germline assignment: CDR1 SGHDN and CDR2 FVKESK. The CDR3 region is CASSQERRPYGYTF. The CDR3 DNA is TGTGCCAGCAGCCAAGAAAGACGGCCCTATGGCTACACCTTC.

There are a few counts of this clonotype. This chain connects TRBV12-3 or TRBV12-4 to TRBJ2-1; the D gene could be TRBD1 or TRBD2 (6 bases each). The CDR3 spans 13 residues. The V end was cut by 6 bases, the J end by 6 bases, with 12 bases between. The DNA for the CDR3 is TGTGCCAGCAGATTCGGGGGCTCCAATGAGCAGTTCTTC. It translates to CASRFGGSNEQFF.

This clonotype turned up a few times. This chain links TRBV6-1 with TRBJ2-3, with D perhaps given as TRBD1 or TRBD2 (6 bases each). The CDR3 loop spans 17 amino acids. The germline CDR1 and CDR2 sequences are MNHNS and SASEGT. V lost 6 bases and J lost 3, with 22 bases in between. This CDR3 is CASSSTRTGAGTDTQYF. The CDR3 DNA reads TGTGCCAGCAGCTCGACCAGGACGGGGGCTGGGACAGATACGCAGTATTTT.

This clonotype came up many times. V usage is TRBV5-1 and J usage is TRBJ2-2; 7 bases fit TRBD1. Germline V gene data show CDR1 as SGHRS and CDR2 as YFSETQ. The trim removed 3 bases at V and 2 bases at J, leaving 4 bases unmatched. The CDR3 loop spans 15 amino acids. CDR3 nucleotide sequence: TGCGCCAGCAGCTCGGGACAGCTAAACACCGGGGAGCTGTTTTTT. This encodes CASSSGQLNTGELFF.

This clonotype has at least ten counts. This chain links TRBV4-3 with TRBJ2-3; the match to TRBD2 covers 7 bases. The CDR3 length is 15 residues. Germline trimming cut 1 base from V and 2 bases from J; bases unmatched to any gene: 3. In germline, CDR1 is LGHNA, CDR2 YSLEER. This CDR3 is CASSQGLAVTDTQYF. CDR3 nucleotide sequence: TGCGCCAGCAGCCAAGGTCTAGCGGTCACAGATACGCAGTATTTT.

There are a few counts of this clonotype. The CDR3: CASSLETSGGTQYF. CDR3 DNA sequence: TGTGCCAGCAGCTTAGAGACTAGCGGGGGCACGCAGTATTTT. This sequence joins TRBV7-8 and TRBJ2-3, with 12 bases aligning to TRBD2. The germline V gene has CDR1 SGHVS and CDR2 FQNEAQ. Trimming at V came to 1 base and at J to 9 bases, leaving 2 bases not matched to a gene. The CDR3 covers 14 residues.

This clonotype was counted many times. V is TRBV2 and J is TRBJ2-1; D unresolved. Trimming stripped 7 bases from V and 7 bases from J, with 11 bases between. Germline CDR1 reads SNHLY; CDR2 reads FYNNEI. The CDR3 runs 12 residues. The CDR3 here is CASTKLGNEQFF. The CDR3 DNA follows: TGTGCCAGCACGAAGCTGGGAAATGAGCAGTTCTTC.

The rearrangement links TRBV2 to TRBJ2-3; D call uncertain. The CDR3 is 12 residues long. V was cut by 7 bases and J by 5 bases, with 10 bases left in between. Germline loops: CDR1 SNHLY, CDR2 FYNNEI. This CDR3 reads CASNGRIDTQYF. The CDR3 region has the DNA TGTGCCAGCAATGGAAGGATAGATACGCAGTATTTT.

This clonotype was detected a few times. The rearrangement links TRBV7-8 to TRBJ2-1; 7 nucleotides align to TRBD2. Trimming at V came to 6 bases and at J to 6 bases, leaving 17 bases not matched to a gene. The CDR3 has 17 residues. Germline V gives CDR1 SGHVS, CDR2 FQNEAQ. This chain's CDR3 is CASRSTPGLVTGNEQFF. In nucleotides, the CDR3 is TGTGCCAGCAGGTCCACCCCAGGACTAGTCACGGGCAATGAGCAGTTCTTC.

This clonotype was seen many times. The rearrangement links TRBV6-1 to TRBJ2-7; the D is unclear. V gave up 5 bases and J gave up 0 bases, with 14 bases separating them. Germline CDR1 reads MNHNS; CDR2 reads SASEGT. This CDR3 spans 15 amino acids. In DNA form, the CDR3 reads TGTGCCAGCAGTCCCGGACCAGCGAGCTCCTACGAGCAGTACTTC. It is translated as CASSPGPASSYEQYF.

This clonotype has only a few counts. This chain links TRBV20-1 with TRBJ2-3; 11 nucleotides align to TRBD2. Germline CDR1 and CDR2: DFQATT and SNEGSKA (reference sequence). The CDR3 contains 15 residues. J gave up 4 bases and V 5 bases, and 8 bases lay outside the gene matches. In DNA form, the CDR3 reads TGCAGTGCTGGGGTAGCGGGGGGGCTGCCAGATACGCAGTATTTT. It is translated as CSAGVAGGLPDTQYF.

V usage is TRBV7-8 and J usage is TRBJ2-7, with 12 bases matching TRBD1. V dropped 4 bases and J dropped 2; count of bases not matched to a gene: 6. From germline, CDR1 is SGHVS and CDR2 FQNEAQ. The CDR3 has 16 amino acids. CDR3 DNA: TGTGCCAGCAGCTCAAGGGACAGGGGGCCCGCCTACGAGCAGTACTTC. It translates to CASSSRDRGPAYEQYF. The full variable domain, its missing parts supplied by reference TRBV7-8 and TRBJ2-7, is GAGVSQSPRYKVAKRGQDVALRCDPISGHVSLFWYQQALGQGPEFLTYFQNEAQLDKSGLPSDRFFAERPEGSVSTLKIQRTQQEDSAVYLCASSSRDRGPAYEQYFGPGTRLTVT.

The chain uses TRBV20-1 and TRBJ2-1, with a weak D call TRBD2 (6 bases). V gave up 6 bases and J gave up 0 bases, with 12 bases separating them. This CDR3 spans 14 amino acids. Germline V gene data show CDR1 as DFQATT and CDR2 as SNEGSKA (reference sequence). CDR3: CSAPRGSSYNEQFF. In DNA form, the CDR3 reads TGCAGTGCCCCCCGGGGGAGCTCCTACAATGAGCAGTTCTTC.

This clonotype has at least ten counts. The CDR3 bases are TGTGCCAGCAGTTCCAGTGAGAGCAATCAGCCCCAGCATTTT. It specifies CASSSSESNQPQHF. The chain links TRBV12-3 or TRBV12-4 to TRBJ1-5; D gene uncertain. The V gene lost 4 bases and the J gene lost 1 base, with 8 bases spanning the gap. The CDR3 spans 14 residues.

The rearrangement uses TRBV7-2 and TRBJ2-5, with D perhaps TRBD1 (6 bases). The germline V gene has CDR1 SGHTA and CDR2 FQGNSA. V lost 0 bases and J 9 bases, leaving 20 bases between the germline ends. The CDR3 loop spans 16 amino acids. In DNA form, the CDR3 reads TGTGCCAGCAGCTTAGCCTCCGGGACACATGACGTTCCCCAGTACTTC. It encodes CASSLASGTHDVPQYF.

V and J are TRBV7-3 and TRBJ1-4; 7 nucleotides align to TRBD1. The V segment lost 8 bases and the J segment 3 bases; nucleotides outside the gene matches: 9. Germline CDR1 is SGHTA and CDR2 is FQGTGA. The CDR3 length is 15 residues. The CDR3 sequence: CASAPTGKPNEKLFF. The CDR3 DNA sequence: TGTGCCAGCGCCCCGACAGGGAAACCTAATGAAAAACTGTTTTTT.

In nucleotides, the CDR3 is TGCAGCGTTGCTGGCGGCCGCCCTTCATCGGGAAACACCATATATTTT. This codes for CSVAGGRPSSGNTIYF. The chain employs TRBV29-1 and TRBJ1-3; D is uncertain. Trimming shortened V by 4 bases and J by 4 bases, and 20 bases separated the two germline ends. Germline CDR1 and CDR2: SQVTM and ANQGSEA. CDR3 size: 16 residues.

The chain uses TRBV7-9 and TRBJ2-5, with 13 bases aligning to TRBD2. The germline CDR1 and CDR2 sequences are SEHNR and FQNEAQ (reference sequence). The CDR3 is 15 residues long. The J segment lost 3 bases and the V segment lost 5 bases, leaving 3 bases of the junction unmatched. The CDR3 sequence is CASSRGTSGKETQYF. DNA for the CDR3: TGTGCCAGCAGCCGCGGGACTAGCGGGAAAGAGACCCAGTACTTC.

This clonotype was seen more than once but under ten times. The chain combines TRBV6-5 with TRBJ2-7; maybe TRBD1 (8 bases). This CDR3 has 16 amino acids. Trimming removed 2 bases at V and 1 base at J, with 15 bases between. Looked up from germline, CDR1 is MNHEY and CDR2 is SVGAGI. CDR3 sequence reads: CASSYADRGGSYEQYF. CDR3 nucleotides: TGTGCCAGCAGTTACGCCGACAGGGGAGGGTCCTACGAGCAGTACTTC.

This clonotype was observed many times. The V gene is TRBV5-6, the J gene TRBJ2-3; D uncertain. Germline CDR1 reads SGHDT; CDR2 reads YYEEEE. V shed 2 bases and J shed 1 base, with 5 bases lying between them. This CDR3 spans 13 amino acids. CDR3 in DNA: TGTGCCAGCAGCTTAGTTGGCACAGATACGCAGTATTTT. Its protein is CASSLVGTDTQYF.

This clonotype was detected many times. The gene calls are TRBV20-1 and TRBJ1-1, with D perhaps TRBD1 (6 bases). The CDR3 is 14 residues long. Germline V gene sequence: CDR1 DFQATT, CDR2 SNEGSKA (reference sequence). V was pared by 0 bases and J by 4 bases, with 12 bases between. The chain's CDR3 is CSARELGASTEAFF. In DNA form, the CDR3 reads TGCAGTGCTAGAGAGCTGGGGGCGAGCACTGAAGCTTTCTTT.

This clonotype was seen many times. The chain recombines TRBV29-1 with TRBJ2-1, with no clear D. Germline V gene lookup returns CDR1 SQVTM and CDR2 ANQGSEA. CDR3 length: 13 residues. V was cut by 4 bases and J by 0 bases, with 7 bases left in between. In nucleotides, the CDR3 is TGCAGCGTTGGAGAAGGCTCCTACAATGAGCAGTTCTTC. As protein: CSVGEGSYNEQFF.

Points on this clonotype: Sequence at one end of the junction differs from germline and may be a read error. The genes are TRBV3-1 and TRBJ2-7; either TRBD1 or TRBD2 may supply D (5 bases each). The CDR3 covers 15 residues. Germline V lookup: CDR1 LGHDT, CDR2 YNNKEL (reference sequence). CDR3 nucleotide sequence: TGTACCAGCAGCCCCGATCTGGGGGACGCCTACGAGCAGTACTTC. This gives the protein CTSSPDLGDAYEQYF.

This clonotype has just a few counts. The CDR3 nucleotides read TGTGCCATCAGTGGTTCGGGCCGGGGGACTGAAGCTTTCTTT. Amino acids: CAISGSGRGTEAFF. This sequence joins TRBV10-3 and TRBJ1-1; the D gene is possibly TRBD1 (5 bases). V was shortened by 4 bases and J by 5 bases, with 14 bases between the two germline ends. Germline V gene lookup returns CDR1 ENHRY and CDR2 SYGVKD. The CDR3 consists of 14 residues.

This clonotype was observed many times. The V gene is TRBV16, the J gene TRBJ1-1; 8 positions match TRBD1. The CDR3 covers 14 residues. Trimming took 4 bases from V and 5 from J; bases not matched to a gene: 6. Germline CDR1 KGHSY, CDR2 FQNENV. In DNA, the CDR3 is TGTGCCAGCAGCCCTGACAGGGGCGGGACTGAAGCTTTCTTT. The encoded protein is CASSPDRGGTEAFF. Supplemented by reference TRBV16 and TRBJ1-1, the full variable domain reads GEEVAQTPKHLVRGEGQKAKLYCAPIKGHSYVFWYQQVLKNEFKFLISFQNENVFDETGMPKERFSAKCLPNSPCSLEIQATKLEDSAVYFCASSPDRGGTEAFFGQGTRLTVV.